These 7 T cell receptor beta chains originate from one sample sequenced in a study of patients and donors after allogeneic stem cell transplantation. TCRdb reprocessed the RT-PCR reads with MiXCR, giving one entry per CDR3 protein. The data show around 30,000 distinct CDR3 sequences, with 8.1% seen just once and around 50% held by the top ten. The sequenced sample was blood, either unsorted or a sorted T cell fraction (not recorded which). These receptors all stem from a human donor who was either an allogeneic HSCT recipient or a stem cell or donor lymphocyte infusion donor (not recorded which). It is not recorded whose cells these are; they may come from a transplant donor.

The table lists this clonotype with many counts. The chain uses TRBV6-2 or TRBV6-3 and TRBJ1-5; no reliable D call. Germline CDR1 MNHEY, CDR2 SVGEGT. The V end lost 4 bases, the J end lost 0 bases, and 13 bases lay between the germline ends. This CDR3 region has 16 residues. CDR3 loop: CASSSTPWGSNQPQHF. CDR3 bases: TGTGCCAGCAGTTCCACCCCCTGGGGTAGCAATCAGCCCCAGCATTTT.

This clonotype was seen many times. This sequence joins TRBV10-1 and TRBJ2-3, with unresolved D. The CDR3 spans 14 residues. Germline CDR1 reads WNHNN; CDR2 reads SYGVQD (reference sequence). The V gene lost 4 bases and the J gene lost 2 bases, with 10 bases spanning the gap. The CDR3 DNA reads TGCGCCAGCAGTGCAGACCAATACACAGATACGCAGTATTTT. As protein: CASSADQYTDTQYF.

This clonotype was seen at least ten times. The chain has TRBV9 and TRBJ2-5; tentatively, D is TRBD1 (6 bases). The CDR3 spans 14 residues. The V gene's germline CDR1 is SGDLS and CDR2 YYNGEE. V was shortened by 4 bases and J by 2 bases, with 12 bases between the two germline ends. CDR3 DNA: TGTGCCAGCAGCCCCGGACAGAAACAAGAGACCCAGTACTTC. It yields the protein CASSPGQKQETQYF.

Ten or more counts support this clonotype. V and J are TRBV20-1 and TRBJ1-1; no clear D gene. The germline CDR1 and CDR2 sequences are DFQATT and SNEGSKA (reference sequence). The CDR3 is made up of 12 amino acids. Deletions cut 5 bases from V and 4 bases from J, with 11 bases between. CDR3 coding DNA: TGCAGTGCTGGGTGGACCGGCACTGAAGCTTTCTTT. Amino acid sequence: CSAGWTGTEAFF.

This clonotype has more than one count but fewer than ten. V is TRBV28 and J is TRBJ1-1; D might be TRBD1 (5 bases). This CDR3 contains 12 residues. Looked up from germline, CDR1 is MDHEN and CDR2 is SYDVKM. The V gene lost 7 bases and the J gene lost 5 bases, with 11 bases spanning the gap. The CDR3 DNA reads as TGTGCCAGCATCGACCGGGGGACTGAAGCTTTCTTT. It encodes CASIDRGTEAFF. The full variable domain, its missing parts supplied by reference TRBV28 and TRBJ1-1, is DVKVTQSSRYLVKRTGEKVFLECVQDMDHENMFWYRQDPGLGLRLIYFSYDVKMKEKGDIPEGYSVSREKKERFSLILESASTNQTSMYLCASIDRGTEAFFGQGTRLTVV.

This clonotype was recorded a few times. The V gene is TRBV24-1, the J gene TRBJ1-4; a possible D gene is TRBD1 (6 bases). This CDR3 is built from 16 residues. V lost 0 bases and J lost 0, with 7 bases in between. Germline CDR1 KGHDR, CDR2 SFDVKD. The CDR3 here is CATSDLKGATNEKLFF. CDR3 DNA sequence: TGTGCCACCAGTGATTTGAAGGGGGCAACTAATGAAAAACTGTTTTTT.

In this sample, this clonotype turned up once. The chain joins TRBV6-1 to TRBJ1-1, with 8 bases fitting TRBD1. The CDR3 covers 14 residues. J lost 4 bases, V lost 6 bases, and 7 bases had no gene match. CDR1 MNHNS and CDR2 SASEGT come from the germline V gene. CDR3 protein: CASSQGARGTEAFF. DNA for the CDR3: TGTGCCAGCAGCCAGGGGGCGCGTGGCACTGAAGCTTTCTTT.